The 14 T cell receptor beta chains below were found in one sample sequenced in a study of T-cell reconstitution after alpha-beta-depleted transplantation in children. Unique molecular identifiers were used in preparing the TCRbeta library. MiXCR, applied by TCRdb to the PCR reads, yields one record per CDR3 protein. Among about 980,000 distinct CDR3 sequences listed, around 30% were seen once. The sequenced sample was PBMCs, mostly from graft donor cells, obtained 360 days after TCRalphabeta/CD19-depleted stem cell transplant. Receptors were obtained from a boy in the first two years of life who had a stem cell transplant for SCID, so the T cells may come from the graft donor.

The chain has TRBV12-3 or TRBV12-4 and TRBJ1-4; unclear D gene. The CDR3 totals 15 residues. V shed 6 bases and J shed 2 bases, with 13 bases lying between them. This CDR3 is CASSQDTPTNEKLFF. The DNA for the CDR3 is TGTGCCAGCAGCCAAGACACCCCTACTAATGAAAAACTGTTTTTT.

The rearrangement joins TRBV7-9 to TRBJ2-2, with TRBD2 matching over 7 bases. This CDR3 has 17 amino acids. Germline assignment: CDR1 SEHNR and CDR2 FQNEAQ (reference sequence). V gave up 2 bases and J gave up 6 bases; unmatched junction bases: 12. The CDR3 protein is CASSLLGRTSTAGELFF. The CDR3 nucleotides are TGTGCCAGCAGCTTATTGGGCCGGACTAGTACAGCCGGGGAGCTGTTTTTT.

Points on this clonotype: This sequence may be a read error, since a much larger clone differs from it by one base. This chain joins TRBV10-3 and TRBJ2-7; D is unclear. Germline V CDR1 and CDR2: ENHRY, SYGVKD. The CDR3 totals 15 residues. The CDR3 spells CVISARVQAGYEQYF. Here the CDR3 DNA reads TGTGTCATCAGTGCTCGGGTCCAGGCCGGGTACGAGCAGTACTTC.

This chain joins TRBV29-1 and TRBJ2-6; no clear D. The germline V gene has CDR1 SQVTM and CDR2 ANQGSEA. This CDR3 is built from 14 residues. The germline V and J ends were trimmed by 6 bases and 2 bases, with 11 bases remaining between them. CDR3 amino acids: CSVTTFAGANVLTF. CDR3 DNA sequence: TGCAGCGTGACCACATTTGCTGGGGCCAACGTCCTGACTTTC.

V and J are TRBV29-1 and TRBJ1-5; D not resolved. The CDR3 has 13 amino acids. The V end was cut by 4 bases, the J end by 3 bases, with 10 bases between. Germline CDR1 is SQVTM and CDR2 is ANQGSEA. The CDR3, as DNA: TGCAGCGTTGTAGACACTAACAATCAGCCCCAGCATTTT. Its translation: CSVVDTNNQPQHF.

This clonotype has just one count. The chain links TRBV5-6 to TRBJ1-5; no firm D call. The CDR3 has 13 amino acids. Trimming left V 1 base short and J 4 bases short, with 6 bases between. CDR1 is SGHDT and CDR2 is YYEEEE in the germline V gene. The CDR3 sequence: CASSLMENQPQHF. In DNA, the CDR3 is TGTGCCAGCAGCTTGATGGAGAATCAGCCCCAGCATTTT.

This chain joins TRBV12-5 and TRBJ1-5; TRBD1 matches 7 bases. The CDR3 is 14 residues long. V was clipped by 6 bases and J by 6 bases; unmatched bases: 8. Germline V CDR1 and CDR2: LGHNT, FRNRAP. CDR3 DNA: TGTGCTAGTGGCTCCGGGACAGAAGGTCAGCCCCAGCATTTT. Its protein is CASGSGTEGQPQHF.

The chain carries TRBV27 and TRBJ1-1; D call uncertain. The CDR3 runs to 14 residues. The V and J ends lost 3 bases and 4 bases respectively, with 12 bases between them. The germline V gene encodes CDR1 MNHEY and CDR2 SMNVEV (reference sequence). The CDR3 nucleotides are TGTGCCAGCAGTTTTCGCAGGCGAGGCACTGAAGCTTTCTTT. Its protein is CASSFRRRGTEAFF.

This clonotype occurred many times. V and J are TRBV12-3 or TRBV12-4 and TRBJ2-1, with a weak D call TRBD2 (6 bases). This CDR3 has 14 residues. V shed 5 bases and J shed 2 bases, with 10 bases lying between them. The CDR3 DNA reads TGTGCCAGCAGTCCCGGGGGTCCCTACAATGAGCAGTTCTTC. It specifies CASSPGGPYNEQFF.

V usage is TRBV9 and J usage is TRBJ2-1; 8 positions agree with TRBD2. Germline values: CDR1 SGDLS, CDR2 YYNGEE. The J segment lost 9 bases and the V segment lost 4 bases, leaving 9 bases of the junction unmatched. This CDR3 spans 14 amino acids. This CDR3 is CASSPAGGLGEQFF. The CDR3 DNA is TGTGCCAGCAGCCCCGCGGGGGGCCTAGGTGAGCAGTTCTTC.

This clonotype was counted between two and nine times. The chain combines TRBV12-3 or TRBV12-4 with TRBJ2-3; 7 bases are a match to TRBD1. With 1 base clipped from V and 2 bases from J, the junction kept 3 bases outside the gene matches. The length of the CDR3 is 15 residues. CDR3 residues: CASSLGDSPTDTQYF. The DNA for the CDR3 is TGTGCCAGCAGTTTAGGGGACAGCCCCACAGATACGCAGTATTTT.

The J gene is TRBJ2-1, the V gene TRBV5-5; a possible D gene is TRBD1 (5 bases). The CDR3 spans 11 residues. In germline, CDR1 is SGHKS, CDR2 YYEKEE (reference sequence). V lost 10 bases and J 8 bases, leaving 13 bases between the germline ends. This CDR3 reads CASGWSYEQFF. CDR3 bases: TGTGCCTCAGGGTGGAGCTATGAGCAGTTCTTC.

The chain carries TRBV10-3 and TRBJ1-1, with unresolved D. This CDR3 comprises 12 residues. Looked up from germline, CDR1 is ENHRY and CDR2 is SYGVKD. Trimming shortened V by 4 bases and J by 4 bases, and 7 bases separated the two germline ends. The CDR3 nucleotides read TGTGCCATCAGTGTCTCTGGCACTGAAGCTTTCTTT. Translated, it gives CAISVSGTEAFF.

In regard to this clonotype: Its ends do not fully match the called genes, so a read error is possible. The CDR3 bases are TGTGCCAGCAGCATAGGACTAGTTGGAAATACGCAGTATTTT. Translating it yields CASSIGLVGNTQYF. The gene calls are TRBV13 and TRBJ2-3; TRBD2 matches at 7 bases. Germline assignment: CDR1 PRHDT and CDR2 FYEKMQ (reference sequence). The CDR3 is made up of 14 amino acids.